This T cell receptor (beta chain) came from a study of blood T cell repertoires in COVID-19. Study summary: Acute-phase and convalescent COVID-19 samples originated in the United States, Italy and Spain.

The CDR3 contains 12 residues. CDR1 and CDR2 from the germline V gene are SGHTA and FQGNSA. J gave up 4 bases and V 6 bases, and 2 bases lay outside the gene matches. This table comes from immunoSEQ multiplex PCR, and its TCRdb copy is limited to in-frame clones, with some not included. The sample contains fewer than 200,000 clones, around 87% of which appear only once. This sequence joins TRBV7-2 and TRBJ2-5; 7 nucleotides match TRBD2. This receptor was taken from a woman aged 80 or over with COVID-19, enrolled during active disease. Material for sequencing was peripheral blood. The CDR3 loop reads CASRAGLETQYF. The CDR3 DNA is TGTGCCAGCAGAGCGGGATTAGAGACCCAGTACTTC. Full variable domain (rest looked up from reference TRBV7-2 and TRBJ2-5): GAGVSQSPSNKVTEKGKDVELRCDPISGHTALYWYRQSLGQGLEFLIYFQGNSAPDKSGLPSDRFSAERTGGSVSTLTIQRTQQEDSAVYLCASRAGLETQYFGPGTRLLVL.